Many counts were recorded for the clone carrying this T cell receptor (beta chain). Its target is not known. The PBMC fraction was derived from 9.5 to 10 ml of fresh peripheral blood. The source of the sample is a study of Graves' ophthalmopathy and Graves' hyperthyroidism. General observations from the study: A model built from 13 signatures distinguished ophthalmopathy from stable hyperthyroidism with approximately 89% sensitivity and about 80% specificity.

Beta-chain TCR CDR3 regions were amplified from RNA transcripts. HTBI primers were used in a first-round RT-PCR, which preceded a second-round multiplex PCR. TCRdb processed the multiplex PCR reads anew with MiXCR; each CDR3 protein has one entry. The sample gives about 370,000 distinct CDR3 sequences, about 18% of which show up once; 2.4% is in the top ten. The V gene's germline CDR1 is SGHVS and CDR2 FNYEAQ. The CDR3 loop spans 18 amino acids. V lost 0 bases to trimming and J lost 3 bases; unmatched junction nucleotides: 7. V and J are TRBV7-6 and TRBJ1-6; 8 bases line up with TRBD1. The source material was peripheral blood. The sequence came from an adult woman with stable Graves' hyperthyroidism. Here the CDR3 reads CASSLASGGSFYNSPLHF. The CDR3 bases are TGTGCCAGCAGCTTAGCGTCAGGGGGCAGTTTCTATAATTCACCCCTCCACTTT.